This entry lists 25 T cell receptor beta chains sequenced from one sample in a study of blood T cell repertoires in COVID-19. The data were produced by immunoSEQ multiplex PCR, yet TCRdb's version contains in-frame clones alone and is incomplete. This sample carries about 150,000 clones, around 85% of them seen once, and the ten largest clones take about 2.4%. The sample consisted of peripheral blood. These TCRs come from a woman between 65 and 79 years old with acute or convalescent COVID-19.

The chain has TRBV19 and TRBJ1-5, with unresolved D. With 3 bases removed from V and 5 bases from J, the gap between germline ends came to 5 bases. CDR1 is LNHDA and CDR2 is SQIVND in the germline V gene (reference sequence). The CDR3 runs to 12 residues. The CDR3 is CASSIPYQPQHF. The DNA of the CDR3 is TGTGCCAGTAGTATCCCCTATCAGCCCCAGCATTTT.

This clone was seen a few times. The chain uses TRBV7-9 and TRBJ1-4; perhaps TRBD1 as D (6 bases). Trimming took off 1 base at V and 8 bases at J, with 11 bases between the two ends. There are 14 residues in the CDR3. The germline CDR1 and CDR2 sequences are SEHNR and FQNEAQ (reference sequence). The CDR3, as DNA: TGTGCCAGCAGCTTAGAAGGACAGAGAGAAAAACTGTTTTTT. It encodes CASSLEGQREKLFF.

The V and J genes are TRBV18 and TRBJ1-3; D uncertain. Trimming left V 0 bases short and J 0 bases short, with 9 bases between. This CDR3 is built from 16 residues. CDR1 is KGHSH and CDR2 is LQKENI in the germline V gene. This chain's CDR3 is CASSPPSLGSGNTIYF. The CDR3 DNA follows: TGTGCCAGCTCACCACCGAGCCTAGGCTCTGGAAACACCATATATTTT.

The V gene is TRBV4-3, the J gene TRBJ2-6; a possible D gene is TRBD2 (5 bases). Trimming removed 0 bases from V and 0 bases from J, with 12 bases in between. The CDR3 is 18 amino acids. The germline gives CDR1 LGHNA, CDR2 YSLEER. The CDR3 loop is CASSQDIPGYSGANVLTF. The CDR3 bases are TGCGCCAGCAGCCAAGATATTCCGGGATACTCTGGGGCCAACGTCCTGACTTTC.

This clone was detected only once. The chain uses TRBV4-1 and TRBJ2-3; tentatively, D is TRBD2 (6 bases). The V and J ends lost 1 base and 6 bases respectively, with 23 bases between them. From germline, CDR1 is MGHRA and CDR2 YSYEKL. This CDR3 contains 18 residues. In DNA, the CDR3 is TGCGCCAGCAGCCAAGGGTTATCTAGCGTCAAAAACGGGGATACGCAGTATTTT. This encodes CASSQGLSSVKNGDTQYF.

This chain links TRBV19 with TRBJ1-5; maybe TRBD1 (5 bases). Germline CDR1 reads LNHDA; CDR2 reads SQIVND (reference sequence). V lost 3 bases and J lost 8, with 8 bases in between. This CDR3 spans 12 amino acids. This chain's CDR3 is CASSIRGEPQHF. The CDR3 bases are TGTGCCAGTAGTATCCGGGGGGAGCCCCAGCATTTT.

This sequence joins TRBV14 and TRBJ2-3, with TRBD1 matching 11 bases. The germline gives CDR1 SGHDN, CDR2 FVKESK. Trimming took 4 bases from V and 0 from J; bases not matched to a gene: 6. The CDR3 length is 17 residues. The CDR3 protein is CASSRTGTGGSTDTQYF. The CDR3 region has the DNA TGTGCCAGCAGCCGAACCGGGACAGGGGGTAGCACAGATACGCAGTATTTT. The full variable domain, its missing parts supplied by reference TRBV14 and TRBJ2-3, is EAGVTQFPSHSVIEKGQTVTLRCDPISGHDNLYWYRRVMGKEIKFLLHFVKESKQDESGMPNNRFLAERTGGTYSTLKVQPAELEDSGVYFCASSRTGTGGSTDTQYFGPGTRLTVL.

The genes are TRBV2 and TRBJ1-1; D is unclear. The V gene lost 6 bases and the J gene lost 2 bases, with 16 bases spanning the gap. Germline values: CDR1 SNHLY, CDR2 FYNNEI. The CDR3 spans 15 residues. CDR3 protein: CASSPMSQVNTEAFF. CDR3 sequence (DNA): TGTGCCAGCAGCCCAATGTCCCAGGTAAACACTGAAGCTTTCTTT.

The CDR3 DNA sequence: TGCGCCAGCAGCCCAACGGTTAGCGGGTTCGCTTCCTACAATGAGCAGTTCTTC. This gives the protein CASSPTVSGFASYNEQFF. V usage is TRBV4-1 and J usage is TRBJ2-1, with 7 bases fitting TRBD2. The J segment lost 1 base and the V segment lost 4 bases, leaving 13 bases of the junction unmatched. Per germline, CDR1 MGHRA and CDR2 YSYEKL. This CDR3 is 18 amino acids long.

This clone appeared a single time. The V and J genes are TRBV6-5 and TRBJ2-7; D ambiguous. With 5 bases removed from V and 1 base from J, the gap between germline ends came to 12 bases. The germline CDR1 and CDR2 sequences are MNHEY and SVGAGI. The CDR3 is made up of 14 amino acids. CDR3 coding DNA: TGTGCCAGCAGTCCAGGATCACAATCCTACGAGCAGTACTTC. Translating gives CASSPGSQSYEQYF.

The rearrangement joins TRBV6-1 to TRBJ1-2; D remains unclear. The CDR3 is made up of 15 amino acids. The V end lost 0 bases, the J end lost 4 bases, and 12 bases lay between the germline ends. The germline V gene encodes CDR1 MNHNS and CDR2 SASEGT. As DNA, the CDR3 is TGTGCCAGCAGTGAAGCCCCGAGCAGGTTCTATGGCTACACCTTC. This codes for CASSEAPSRFYGYTF.

The chain employs TRBV7-9 and TRBJ1-2; 10 bases are a match to TRBD1. This CDR3 comprises 15 residues. V lost 5 bases to trimming and J lost 4 bases; unmatched junction nucleotides: 7. Per the germline V gene, CDR1 is SEHNR and CDR2 is FQNEAQ (reference sequence). The CDR3 protein is CASSRQTGGPYGYTF. CDR3 nucleotides: TGTGCCAGCAGCCGTCAGACAGGGGGCCCCTATGGCTACACCTTC.

This sequence joins TRBV5-8 and TRBJ2-5, with 7 bases lining up with TRBD1. CDR1 is SGHTS, CDR2 YDEGEE, per germline. This CDR3 has 17 residues. The junction had 9 bases not matched to a gene; V was cut back by 0 bases and J by 1 base. The CDR3 protein is CASSLGHLTGPQETQYF. The DNA for the CDR3 is TGTGCCAGCAGCTTGGGCCACTTGACAGGGCCCCAAGAGACCCAGTACTTC.

The chain couples TRBV18 to TRBJ1-3, with no clear D. CDR3 length: 18 residues. The V end lost 2 bases, the J end lost 0 bases, and 17 bases lay between the germline ends. Germline V gene data show CDR1 as KGHSH and CDR2 as LQKENI. CDR3 DNA: TGTGCCAGCTCACCAATCTCGCACGGGAGCTTCTCTGGAAACACCATATATTTT. Translated, it gives CASSPISHGSFSGNTIYF.

The gene calls are TRBV5-6 and TRBJ2-7; D may be TRBD2 (6 bases). The germline V gene has CDR1 SGHDT and CDR2 YYEEEE. The CDR3 has 14 residues. The V end lost 5 bases, the J end lost 6 bases, and 18 bases lay between the germline ends. Here the CDR3 reads CASRKLEGKIEQYV. Here the CDR3 DNA reads TGTGCCAGCAGGAAGTTGGAGGGGAAGATCGAGCAGTACGTC.

The chain joins TRBV9 to TRBJ2-1; no definite D call. The V end lost 1 base, the J end lost 7 bases, and 12 bases lay between the germline ends. CDR1 SGDLS and CDR2 YYNGEE come from the germline V gene. The CDR3 covers 14 residues. The CDR3 loop is CASSVSNSWNEQFF. The DNA of the CDR3 is TGTGCCAGCAGCGTAAGCAACAGTTGGAATGAGCAGTTCTTC.

V gene TRBV4-1 combines with J gene TRBJ1-1; 8 nucleotides match TRBD1. This CDR3 spans 15 amino acids. Germline CDR1 MGHRA, CDR2 YSYEKL. V trimming: 2 bases; J trimming: 1 base; junction bases outside the gene matches: 3. CDR3 region: CASSQYTGGNTEAFF. CDR3 DNA: TGCGCCAGCAGCCAATATACAGGGGGGAACACTGAAGCTTTCTTT.

This clone was detected once. The V gene is TRBV5-4, the J gene TRBJ1-1; TRBD1 agrees at 9 bases. The CDR3 totals 14 residues. CDR1 is SGHNT, CDR2 YYREEE, per germline (reference sequence). V shed 5 bases, J shed 2 bases, and the junction held 4 bases outside the gene matches. CDR3 sequence reads: CASRKTGGNTEAFF. In DNA form, the CDR3 reads TGTGCCAGCAGGAAGACAGGGGGAAACACTGAAGCTTTCTTT.

This rearrangement joins TRBV18 to TRBJ2-3, with 8 bases aligning to TRBD2. Germline CDR1 reads KGHSH; CDR2 reads LQKENI. Germline trimming cut 6 bases from V and 2 bases from J; bases unmatched to any gene: 4. The CDR3 has 14 amino acids. The DNA of the CDR3 is TGTGCCAGCTCGCGGGGGGCCTCCACAGATACGCAGTATTTT. Protein: CASSRGASTDTQYF.

The chain couples TRBV12-5 to TRBJ2-3; 8 bases line up with TRBD2. The CDR3 length is 15 residues. J was trimmed by 4 bases and V by 2 bases; bases with no gene match: 5. Germline values: CDR1 LGHNT, CDR2 FRNRAP. The CDR3 region has the DNA TGTGCTAGTGGTTTGTACATAGCGGGGCCAGATACGCAGTATTTT. Its protein product is CASGLYIAGPDTQYF.

This chain joins TRBV21-1 and TRBJ1-5. TRBV21-1 counts as a pseudogene. CDR3 size: 11 residues. Here the CDR3 DNA reads TGTGCCAGCAGCTTCGGGGTAAAACAGCATTTT. Its translation is CASSFGVKQHF.

V usage is TRBV9 and J usage is TRBJ2-7, with 9 bases aligning to TRBD1. Trimming took 3 bases from V and 5 from J; bases not matched to a gene: 3. Germline CDR1 and CDR2: SGDLS and YYNGEE. There are 13 residues in the CDR3. The CDR3 sequence: CASSGGQGNEQYF. The CDR3 coding sequence is TGTGCCAGCAGCGGGGGACAGGGCAACGAGCAGTACTTC.

The rearrangement joins TRBV4-2 to TRBJ2-5; 10 bases map to TRBD2. The germline V gene encodes CDR1 LGHNA and CDR2 YNFKEQ. With V trimmed by 0 bases and J by 9 bases, 19 bases remained unmatched. The CDR3 is 19 amino acids. In DNA form, the CDR3 reads TGTGCCAGCAGCCAAGATGTCCGCGAGGGAAGCGGGGGGGCCGGGGCCCAGTACTTC. Translated, it gives CASSQDVREGSGGAGAQYF.

The chain employs TRBV29-1 and TRBJ1-2, with TRBD1 as a possible D gene (5 bases). The CDR3 spans 20 residues. Germline loops: CDR1 SQVTM, CDR2 ANQGSEA. V lost 4 bases, J lost 4 bases, and 34 bases lay in between. DNA for the CDR3: TGCAGCGTTGTTCAGGGCGGCCCAATTGTTACAGCTTCGTTGGGCTATGGCTACACCTTC. It specifies CSVVQGGPIVTASLGYGYTF. Complete variable domain (other parts from reference TRBV29-1 and TRBJ1-2): SAVISQKPSRDICQRGTSLTIQCQVDSQVTMMFWYRQQPGQSLTLIATANQGSEATYESGFVIDKFPISRPNLTFSTLTVSNMSPEDSSIYLCSVVQGGPIVTASLGYGYTFGSGTRLTVV.

The chain joins TRBV2 to TRBJ1-1, with TRBD1 identical over 7 bases. Germline V gives CDR1 SNHLY, CDR2 FYNNEI. The junction had 4 bases not matched to a gene; V was cut back by 6 bases and J by 3 bases. This CDR3 contains 13 residues. This chain's CDR3 is CASRTGEDTEAFF. The CDR3 DNA is TGTGCCAGCAGAACAGGGGAGGACACTGAAGCTTTCTTT.